Below are 20 T cell receptor beta chains sequenced from a single sample in a study of a mutant IDH1 vaccine in newly diagnosed glioma. Their antigens are not known. Indicated time point: week 35, safety follow-up. Doses consisted of 300 ug of mutant IDH1 20-mer peptide each, paired with topical imiquimod. Assay used: immunoSEQ multiplex PCR; TCRdb lists only in-frame clones, some missing. This table holds about 32,000 clones, approximately 82% found once. Sequences were derived from PBMCs, sampled from a glioma patient whose treatment included an IDH1 peptide vaccine. The receptors stem from a woman aged 18-29 years with glioma.

This chain links TRBV7-2 with TRBJ2-7, with D perhaps matching TRBD2 (5 bases). This CDR3 is 14 amino acids long. In germline, CDR1 is SGHTA, CDR2 FQGNSA. V lost 5 bases to trimming and J lost 3 bases, with 14 bases between them. DNA for the CDR3: TGTGCCAGCAGCCCACGACCGGGATTCTACGAGCAGTACTTC. Amino acid sequence: CASSPRPGFYEQYF.

Here the CDR3 reads CASSPTADYEQYF. DNA for the CDR3: TGTGCCAGTAGTCCCACCGCCGACTACGAGCAGTACTTC. The rearrangement joins TRBV19 to TRBJ2-7; D is unclear. Germline CDR1 is LNHDA and CDR2 is SQIVND (reference sequence). V lost 5 bases and J lost 3, with 11 bases in between. The CDR3 has 13 amino acids.

This clone appeared once. The chain employs TRBV12-5 and TRBJ1-5; D remains ambiguous. The CDR3 covers 15 residues. Germline CDR1 and CDR2: LGHNT and FRNRAP. The CDR3 sequence: CAIVASGSSNQPQHF. As DNA, the CDR3 is TGTGCAATAGTGGCCAGTGGGAGTAGCAATCAGCCCCAGCATTTT.

This clone showed up just a few times. V gene TRBV27 combines with J gene TRBJ1-6; 7 bases agree with TRBD1. V dropped 0 bases and J dropped 4; count of bases not matched to a gene: 12. The germline V gene has CDR1 MNHEY and CDR2 SMNVEV (reference sequence). The CDR3 is made up of 19 amino acids. The CDR3 region is CASSLSRTGRKPYNSPLHF. The CDR3 region has the DNA TGTGCCAGCAGTTTATCGAGGACAGGCCGCAAACCTTATAATTCACCCCTCCACTTT.

This rearrangement joins TRBV6-5 to TRBJ2-7; tentative D call: TRBD2 (6 bases). Trimming took 0 bases from V and 5 from J, leaving 11 bases between them. The germline CDR1 and CDR2 sequences are MNHEY and SVGAGI. The CDR3 spans 14 residues. The CDR3 loop is CASSYSRLVNEQYF. CDR3 nucleotides: TGTGCCAGCAGTTACTCGAGACTAGTAAACGAGCAGTACTTC.

The chain has TRBV9 and TRBJ2-1; TRBD1 or TRBD2 may be the D gene (5 bases each). CDR1 and CDR2 from the germline V gene are SGDLS and YYNGEE. The CDR3 runs 15 residues. The V and J ends lost 3 bases and 3 bases respectively, with 13 bases between them. CDR3 coding DNA: TGTGCCAGCAGCGACTCCGGGACCCTCTACAATGAGCAGTTCTTC. It translates to CASSDSGTLYNEQFF.

The V call is TRBV30, the J call TRBJ1-1, with a tentative D call TRBD1 (6 bases). Between the trimmed V and J ends, which lost 2 bases and 1 base, there was a span of 8 bases. The CDR3 totals 13 residues. Germline V gene lookup returns CDR1 GTSNPN and CDR2 SVGIG (reference sequence). The CDR3 region has the DNA TGTGCCTGGAGTTCACAGGGGAACACTGAAGCTTTCTTT. This encodes CAWSSQGNTEAFF.

The V and J genes are TRBV19 and TRBJ2-5; a weak D match, TRBD1 (6 bases). Germline assignment: CDR1 LNHDA and CDR2 SQIVND (reference sequence). Trimming took 5 bases from V and 4 from J, leaving 14 bases between them. The CDR3 extends over 14 amino acids. The CDR3, as DNA: TGTGCCAGTAGTCCTACAGGGTTTCGAGAGACCCAGTACTTC. This sequence encodes CASSPTGFRETQYF.

This chain uses TRBV7-2 with TRBJ2-1; no reliable D call. The CDR3 is made up of 13 amino acids. The germline V gene has CDR1 SGHTA and CDR2 FQGNSA. V was trimmed by 4 bases and J by 6 bases, leaving 10 bases between them. This chain's CDR3 is CASSSPSRNEQFF. The DNA of the CDR3 is TGTGCCAGCAGCTCTCCCAGTCGCAATGAGCAGTTCTTC. Based on the CDR3 plus reference TRBV7-2 and TRBJ2-1, the full variable domain is GAGVSQSPSNKVTEKGKDVELRCDPISGHTALYWYRQSLGQGLEFLIYFQGNSAPDKSGLPSDRFSAERTGGSVSTLTIQRTQQEDSAVYLCASSSPSRNEQFFGPGTRLTVL.

The rearrangement uses TRBV6-5 and TRBJ1-1; no reliable D call. V shed 5 bases and J shed 2 bases, with 12 bases lying between them. Germline-derived CDR1 and CDR2 are MNHEY and SVGAGI. The length of the CDR3 is 14 residues. CDR3 nucleotides: TGTGCCAGCAGTAGACGGGCCCTTAACACTGAAGCTTTCTTT. Amino acids: CASSRRALNTEAFF.

Regarding this clone: Other DNA sequences in the same sample also yield this CDR3. The V call is TRBV19, the J call TRBJ2-1, with 11 bases matching TRBD2. Looked up from germline, CDR1 is LNHDA and CDR2 is SQIVND (reference sequence). V shed 3 bases, J shed 6 bases, and the junction held 4 bases outside the gene matches. This CDR3 comprises 15 residues. This CDR3 is CASSILAGGGNEQFF. Written as DNA, the CDR3 is TGTGCCAGTAGTATCTTAGCGGGAGGGGGCAATGAGCAGTTCTTC.

In its sample, this clone was seen once. V is TRBV6-1 and J is TRBJ1-1; TRBD1 matches at 10 bases. CDR1 is MNHNS and CDR2 is SASEGT in the germline V gene. The J segment lost 4 bases and the V segment lost 6 bases, leaving 5 bases of the junction unmatched. The CDR3 sequence is 14 residues long. CDR3 residues: CASRRGQGPTEAFF. In DNA, the CDR3 is TGTGCCAGCAGACGGGGACAGGGGCCCACTGAAGCTTTCTTT.

This clone has just one count. The chain recombines TRBV4-3 with TRBJ2-3; D is unresolved. The CDR3 is 14 residues long. V was trimmed by 4 bases and J by 5 bases, leaving 13 bases between them. Germline V gives CDR1 LGHNA, CDR2 YSLEER. This CDR3 is CASSPRPGGDTQYF. Written as DNA, the CDR3 is TGCGCCAGCAGCCCTCGACCCGGCGGAGATACGCAGTATTTT.

This clone was detected only a few times. This sequence joins TRBV5-5 and TRBJ2-2; perhaps TRBD1 as D (6 bases). The CDR3 runs 16 residues. Germline CDR1 is SGHKS and CDR2 is YYEKEE (reference sequence). Deletions cut 3 bases from V and 0 bases from J, with 12 bases between. CDR3: CASSWGHTANTGELFF. The CDR3 DNA sequence: TGTGCCAGCAGCTGGGGACATACCGCGAACACCGGGGAGCTGTTTTTT.

The chain joins TRBV9 to TRBJ2-4, with 7 bases matching TRBD1. Trimming cost V 0 bases and J 8 bases; bases outside gene matches: 5. From germline, CDR1 is SGDLS and CDR2 YYNGEE. This CDR3 contains 14 residues. The CDR3 region has the DNA TGTGCCAGCAGCGTAGCTGGGCAGGGGGACATTCAGTACTTC. This encodes CASSVAGQGDIQYF.

This chain joins TRBV6-5 and TRBJ1-2, with no clear D. V lost 4 bases to trimming and J lost 4 bases, with 7 bases between them. This CDR3 contains 12 residues. Germline V gives CDR1 MNHEY, CDR2 SVGAGI. CDR3 coding DNA: TGTGCCAGCAGTTGGGCCGGCTATGGCTACACCTTC. Its translation is CASSWAGYGYTF.

The chain links TRBV19 to TRBJ2-2, with D perhaps matching TRBD1 (6 bases). Germline assignment: CDR1 LNHDA and CDR2 SQIVND (reference sequence). This CDR3 is 14 amino acids long. The germline V and J ends were trimmed by 10 bases and 6 bases, with 18 bases remaining between them. The CDR3 protein is CATTYRVGAGELFF. CDR3 bases: TGTGCCACCACGTACAGGGTCGGCGCCGGGGAGCTGTTTTTT.

The chain employs TRBV5-4 and TRBJ1-4; D gene unclear. The length of the CDR3 is 14 residues. CDR1 and CDR2 (germline): SGHNT, YYREEE (reference sequence). V lost 5 bases and J 0 bases, leaving 8 bases between the germline ends. CDR3 sequence (DNA): TGTGCCAGCAGGTTGACTCCAACTAATGAAAAACTGTTTTTT. This encodes CASRLTPTNEKLFF.

This clone was seen once. This chain connects TRBV6-5 to TRBJ2-5, with a tentative D call TRBD2 (5 bases). Per the germline V gene, CDR1 is MNHEY and CDR2 is SVGAGI. The length of the CDR3 is 14 residues. V shed 3 bases and J shed 5 bases, with 13 bases lying between them. The CDR3 sequence: CASSYSSPGETQYF. CDR3 coding DNA: TGTGCCAGCAGTTATTCCTCCCCGGGGGAGACCCAGTACTTC.

V usage is TRBV29-1 and J usage is TRBJ1-2, with D possibly matching TRBD1 (5 bases). Trimming took off 3 bases at V and 4 bases at J, with 12 bases between the two ends. This CDR3 is 13 amino acids long. The germline V gene encodes CDR1 SQVTM and CDR2 ANQGSEA. The CDR3 sequence: CSVDREKTYGYTF. As DNA, the CDR3 is TGCAGCGTTGACAGGGAGAAGACCTATGGCTACACCTTC.